This T cell receptor (beta chain) was profiled in a study of post-analysis software for immune sequencing data. Concerning this clonotype: Its antigen is not known.

Per the germline V gene, CDR1 is MNHEY and CDR2 is SVGEGT. With V trimmed by 6 bases and J by 0 bases, 8 bases remained unmatched. The CDR3 is made up of 16 amino acids. Whole-study findings and limits: In patients, five or six TRBV segments were more frequent than in controls, with TRBV5-6, TRBV5-1 and TRBV20-1 among them. Normalized Chao1 diversity was significantly reduced in patients versus controls.

Included in the TCR beta cDNA libraries were unique molecular identifiers. Around 500,000 cDNA molecules were obtained from about 0.98 to 11 million T cells. TCRdb analysed the PCR reads with MiXCR anew, one entry per CDR3 protein. The sample includes about 540,000 distinct CDR3 sequences, around a third of them seen just once. Sequencing used blood. The TCR comes from a girl aged 2-17 years with multiple sclerosis. The genes are TRBV6-2 or TRBV6-3 and TRBJ2-7; TRBD2 aligns across 10 bases. CDR3 loop: CASSRSSGGISYEQYF. The CDR3 region has the DNA TGTGCCAGCAGCCGCAGTAGCGGGGGGATCTCCTACGAGCAGTACTTC.